This T cell receptor beta chain was profiled in a study of T cell repertoires in aging, cancer and after chemotherapy. Multiplex touch-down PCR with TRB-A/B primers amplified rearranged V-D-J TRB sequences. MiXCR was run by TCRdb on the multiplex PCR reads, yielding one entry per CDR3 protein. There are approximately 20,000 distinct CDR3 sequences in the sample; around 38% occur only once, and roughly 17% lies in the top ten. The template was genomic DNA from peripheral blood, not RNA. CDR1 WNHNN and CDR2 SYGVQD come from the germline V gene (reference sequence). With 5 bases clipped from V and 5 bases from J, the junction kept 12 bases outside the gene matches. The CDR3 is 16 amino acids.

The chain has TRBV10-1 and TRBJ1-3, with 7 bases fitting TRBD1. Sequences were obtained from blood. The source is a human donor with a solid tumor. As DNA, the CDR3 is TGCGCCAGCAGTCCGACAGGGAGGGTCTTCCGAAACACCATATATTTT. Its translation: CASSPTGRVFRNTIYF.